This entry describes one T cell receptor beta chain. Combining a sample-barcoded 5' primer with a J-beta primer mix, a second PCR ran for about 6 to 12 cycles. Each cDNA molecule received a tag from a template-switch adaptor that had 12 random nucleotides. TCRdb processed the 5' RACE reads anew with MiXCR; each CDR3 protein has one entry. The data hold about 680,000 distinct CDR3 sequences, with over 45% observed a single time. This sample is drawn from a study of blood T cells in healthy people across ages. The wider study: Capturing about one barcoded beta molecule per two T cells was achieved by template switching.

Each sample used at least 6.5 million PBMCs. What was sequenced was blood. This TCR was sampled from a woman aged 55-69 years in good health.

The CDR3 nucleotides are TGTGCCAGCAGTTACTCGACAGCAGTAACTGAAGCTTTCTTT. Its protein product is CASSYSTAVTEAFF. This chain links TRBV6-2 or TRBV6-3 with TRBJ1-1, with D possibly matching TRBD1 (5 bases). In germline, CDR1 is MNHEY, CDR2 SVGEGT. Trimming cost V 0 bases and J 5 bases, with 10 bases left between them. The CDR3 runs 14 residues.